The entry below describes one T cell receptor beta chain. This specimen belongs to a study of blood T cell repertoires in COVID-19. Study details: Some COVID-19 samples were acute and others convalescent; all came from the United States, Italy and Spain.

With 0 bases clipped from V and 0 bases from J, the junction kept 7 bases outside the gene matches. Germline CDR1 is PRHDT and CDR2 is FYEKMQ (reference sequence). The CDR3 is made up of 18 amino acids. Generated by immunoSEQ multiplex PCR, the TCRdb table keeps only in-frame clones and is missing some. Seen here are about 280,000 clones, almost 85% observed once, and the top ten hold roughly 5.3%. The sequence derives from a man aged 50 or older with active or convalescent COVID-19. Sequencing used peripheral blood. This chain connects TRBV13 to TRBJ2-1; 8 bases agree with TRBD2. The CDR3 loop reads CASSLGAAGGLSYNEQFF. The CDR3 nucleotides are TGTGCCAGCAGCTTAGGCGCTGCGGGAGGACTCTCCTACAATGAGCAGTTCTTC.